This T cell receptor (beta chain) was sequenced in a study of blood T cell repertoires in COVID-19. On the study more broadly: Researchers got acute and convalescent COVID-19 samples from the United States, Italy and Spain. From T cells, B-cell-depleted T cells, or PBMCs came the material, which was cDNA or gDNA.

This CDR3 has 14 amino acids. CDR1 and CDR2 from the germline V gene are ENHRY and SYGVKD. The V and J ends lost 10 bases and 0 bases respectively, with 13 bases between them. TCRdb's copy holds only in-frame clones and misses some; the assay was immunoSEQ multiplex PCR. The sample lists a few hundred thousand clones, around 90% occurring once. The receptor comes from a woman in her thirties with acute or convalescent COVID-19. The material sequenced was peripheral blood. The V and J genes are TRBV10-3 and TRBJ2-4; tentatively, D is TRBD2 (5 bases). In DNA, the CDR3 is TGTGCCAGCTACAGCGGCCTAGCCAAAAACATTCAGTACTTC. It translates to CASYSGLAKNIQYF.